A single T cell receptor beta chain is shown here with its context. V was cut by 2 bases and J by 7 bases, with 15 bases left in between. Germline CDR1 is MNHEY and CDR2 is SMNVEV (reference sequence). The CDR3 has 15 residues. This sample is drawn from a study of T cell responses to AZD1222 COVID-19 vaccine. Sequencing was performed with immunoSEQ multiplex PCR; in TCRdb, only in-frame clones are kept and a portion is missing. This table holds over 65,000 clones, 70% to 90% found once. Source: peripheral blood, taken on day 0 of AZD1222 vaccination. The sequence was collected from an adult in good health. This chain joins TRBV27 and TRBJ2-1, with D possibly being TRBD1 or TRBD2 (7 bases each). In DNA, the CDR3 is TGTGCCAGCAGTTTACGGCAGGGGGGGAGTAATGAGCAGTTCTTC. This codes for CASSLRQGGSNEQFF.